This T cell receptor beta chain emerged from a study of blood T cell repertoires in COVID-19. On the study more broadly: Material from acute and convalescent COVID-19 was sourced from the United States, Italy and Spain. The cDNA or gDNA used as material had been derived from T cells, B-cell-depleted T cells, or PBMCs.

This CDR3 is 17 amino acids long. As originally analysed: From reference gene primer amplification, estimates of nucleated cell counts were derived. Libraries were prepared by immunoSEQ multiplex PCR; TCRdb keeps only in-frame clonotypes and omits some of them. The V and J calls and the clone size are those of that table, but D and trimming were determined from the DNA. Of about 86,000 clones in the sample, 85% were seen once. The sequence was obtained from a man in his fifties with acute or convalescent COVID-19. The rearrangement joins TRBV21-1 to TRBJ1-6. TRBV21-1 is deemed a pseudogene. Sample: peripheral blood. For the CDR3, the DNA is TGTGCCAGCAGCAAAGTGTGTATAGGGCGGGGCAGCTCACCCCTCCACTTT. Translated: CASSKVCIGRGSSPLHF.